The rows below give T cell receptor beta chains drawn from one sample of a study of blood T cell repertoires in COVID-19. Here immunoSEQ multiplex PCR was the method, and the copy in TCRdb shows in-frame clones only, minus some. The profile shows about 260,000 clones, approximately 85% of them singletons. The sample comprised peripheral blood. Source of these receptors: a human donor in a cohort sampled during active COVID-19. The CDR3 runs from the conserved cysteine through the conserved F or W. The D gene is left open where the match is weak. Clone size is not always given. Where it is, it says once, few, many or a class for expanded clones.

V gene	D gene	J gene	clone size	CDR3 DNA	CDR3 protein
TRBV10-3	TRBD2	TRBJ2-7	.	TGTGCCATCAGCAGCGGGACTTACTCCTACGAGCAGTACTTC	CAISSGTYSYEQYF
TRBV27	.	TRBJ2-3	.	TGTGCCAGCAGTTTTAATTTTAGGAGCGATACGCAGTATTTT	CASSFNFRSDTQYF
TRBV11-3	TRBD1	TRBJ1-2	.	TGTGCCAGCAGCCAGGACAGGGGGAATGGCTACACCTTC	CASSQDRGNGYTF
TRBV9	.	TRBJ1-2	few	TGTGCCAGCAGCAGGGAGATCTATGGCTACACCTTC	CASSREIYGYTF
TRBV7-2	TRBD2	TRBJ2-7	.	TGTGCCAGCACCCTAACTAGCGGGGGGAACGAGCAGTACTTC	CASTLTSGGNEQYF
TRBV2	.	TRBJ2-7	.	TGTGCCAGCAGACCGACTTGGGACGAGCAGTACTTC	CASRPTWDEQYF
TRBV6-2/TRBV6-3	TRBD1	TRBJ1-1	.	TGTGCCAGCAGTACGGGGGTCGGAAGGGGGCAAAACACTGAAGCTTTCTTT	CASSTGVGRGQNTEAFF
TRBV7-9	.	TRBJ2-1	few	TGTGCCAGCAGCTTCACCGCCGGGGGGCAGTTCTTC	CASSFTAGGQFF
TRBV5-4	.	TRBJ1-1	.	TGTGCCAGCAGCTTTCGAGTCGCAGGGAACACTGAAGCTTTCTTT	CASSFRVAGNTEAFF
TRBV20-1	TRBD1	TRBJ1-3	.	TGCAGTGCTAGTGATCCGGGACAGGGGGCAAGAAACACCATATATTTT	CSASDPGQGARNTIYF
TRBV6-6	TRBD2	TRBJ2-2	.	TGTGCCAGCAGTTATGGGACTAGCGGGAACACCGGGGAGCTGTTTTTT	CASSYGTSGNTGELFF
TRBV5-6	.	TRBJ1-5	.	TGTGCCAGCAGCTTAAACTTACAGACCCAGGAGCCCCAGCATTTT	CASSLNLQTQEPQHF
TRBV6-1	TRBD1	TRBJ1-5	.	TGTGCCAGCAGTGCACTACCTCAGGGGGCTGGCAATCAGCCCCAGCATTTT	CASSALPQGAGNQPQHF
TRBV3-1/TRBV3-2	.	TRBJ2-1	.	TGTGCCAGCAGCCAGGTCTTAGGACATGAGAGCTCCTACAATGAGCAGTTCTTC	CASSQVLGHESSYNEQFF
TRBV9	.	TRBJ2-6	.	TGTGCCAGCAGCGTAGACGGCTCTGGGGCCAACGTCCTGACTTTC	CASSVDGSGANVLTF
TRBV28	.	TRBJ2-1	.	TGTGCCAGCAGTGGGCTCGTTAATGAGCAGTTCTTC	CASSGLVNEQFF